Listed here are 15 T cell receptor beta chains from one sample, sequenced in a study of OX40 agonist ivuxolimab in advanced cancers. Clones were read by immunoSEQ multiplex PCR, and TCRdb kept only the in-frame ones, dropping some. The repertoire includes about 48,000 clones, around 90% of them detected once, and 1.9% sits in the top ten. This material consisted of CD4+ or CD8+ T cells sorted from blood, taken in a trial of the OX40 agonist ivuxolimab. These receptors originate from an adult with an advanced solid tumor such as melanoma, head and neck, liver or kidney cancer.

The V and J genes are TRBV7-9 and TRBJ1-4; the D gene is possibly TRBD1 (5 bases). The V gene's germline CDR1 is SEHNR and CDR2 FQNEAQ (reference sequence). The CDR3 is 15 amino acids. V gave up 3 bases and J gave up 8 bases, with 16 bases separating them. For the CDR3, the DNA is TGTGCCAGCAGCTTCCGCGCCAGGGAAGAAGAAAAACTGTTTTTT. This codes for CASSFRAREEEKLFF.

The chain recombines TRBV7-2 with TRBJ1-3; TRBD1 aligns across 8 bases. Germline V gives CDR1 SGHTA, CDR2 FQGNSA. The ends lost 4 bases at V and 4 bases at J; junction bases unmatched: 9. CDR3 length equals 16 residues. The CDR3 loop is CASSSVDRAFGNTIYF. CDR3 DNA sequence: TGTGCCAGCAGCTCCGTGGACAGGGCGTTCGGAAACACCATATATTTT.

In this sample, this clone turned up a few times. The rearrangement joins TRBV30 to TRBJ1-4, with TRBD1 matching 7 bases. From germline, CDR1 is GTSNPN and CDR2 SVGIG (reference sequence). V gave up 7 bases and J gave up 7 bases; unmatched junction bases: 6. The CDR3 spans 12 residues. CDR3 loop: CAYRTGIEKLFF. CDR3 DNA sequence: TGTGCCTATCGGACAGGAATTGAAAAACTGTTTTTT.

The chain combines TRBV7-9 with TRBJ1-2; D is undetermined. Germline V lookup: CDR1 SEHNR, CDR2 FQNEAQ (reference sequence). Trimming took off 2 bases at V and 4 bases at J, with 8 bases between the two ends. The CDR3 totals 13 residues. CDR3 DNA: TGTGCCAGCAGCTTACAAAGTGCCTATGGCTACACCTTC. This sequence encodes CASSLQSAYGYTF.

This clone was observed a handful of times. The chain is built from TRBV5-1 and TRBJ1-6, with D maybe TRBD1 (6 bases). This CDR3 is 16 amino acids long. The germline V and J ends were trimmed by 1 base and 7 bases, with 15 bases remaining between them. Germline CDR1 reads SGHRS; CDR2 reads YFSETQ. The CDR3 DNA reads as TGCGCCAGCAGCTTGTGGGCGGGGGACAAGAATTCACCCCTCCACTTT. Its protein is CASSLWAGDKNSPLHF.

The chain has TRBV7-9 and TRBJ2-1, with D possibly TRBD1 on 7 matching bases. Germline V gene lookup returns CDR1 SEHNR and CDR2 FQNEAQ (reference sequence). CDR3 length equals 14 residues. V shed 2 bases and J shed 8 bases, with 13 bases lying between them. CDR3: CASSLIGGGDEQFF. CDR3 nucleotides: TGTGCCAGCAGCTTAATTGGAGGGGGCGATGAGCAGTTCTTC.

The chain links TRBV2 to TRBJ1-5; a weak D match, TRBD1 (6 bases). This CDR3 contains 13 residues. Germline values: CDR1 SNHLY, CDR2 FYNNEI. Between the trimmed V and J ends, which lost 6 bases and 6 bases, there was a span of 12 bases. The CDR3 protein is CASRQGFAQPQHF. In nucleotides, the CDR3 is TGTGCCAGCAGGCAGGGGTTCGCTCAGCCCCAGCATTTT.

This sequence joins TRBV29-1 and TRBJ2-3; TRBD2 agrees at 15 bases. Germline V gene sequence: CDR1 SQVTM, CDR2 ANQGSEA. Trimming took 5 bases from V and 3 from J; bases not matched to a gene: 3. The CDR3 totals 15 residues. CDR3: CSVRTSGGATDTQYF. CDR3 coding DNA: TGCAGCGTTCGGACTAGCGGGGGGGCGACAGATACGCAGTATTTT.

This clone is medium-sized by share. The rearrangement uses TRBV11-1 and TRBJ1-1; D may be TRBD1 (5 bases). V dropped 1 base and J dropped 2 bases, with 8 bases sitting between them. Germline lookup yields CDR1 SGHAT and CDR2 FQDESV (reference sequence). The CDR3 is 14 residues long. This CDR3 reads CASSLGGVNTEAFF. CDR3 DNA: TGTGCCAGCAGCTTAGGAGGGGTTAACACTGAAGCTTTCTTT.

Regarding this clone: Other nucleotide sequences in the sample specify the same CDR3. This chain links TRBV9 with TRBJ1-3; no firm D call. V was trimmed by 2 bases and J by 0 bases, leaving 6 bases between them. Germline V gene lookup returns CDR1 SGDLS and CDR2 YYNGEE. CDR3 length: 14 amino acids. CDR3 protein: CASSVEGSGNTIYF. The DNA for the CDR3 is TGTGCCAGCAGCGTCGAGGGCTCTGGAAACACCATATATTTT.

The rearrangement uses TRBV7-3 and TRBJ2-3; TRBD1 aligns across 8 bases. The CDR3 runs to 15 residues. Germline lookup yields CDR1 SGHTA and CDR2 FQGTGA. V was clipped by 5 bases and J by 1 base; unmatched bases: 5. CDR3 in amino acids: CASSEQGGGTDTQYF. The CDR3 nucleotides are TGTGCCAGCAGCGAACAGGGGGGAGGCACAGATACGCAGTATTTT.

V gene TRBV5-1 combines with J gene TRBJ2-7, with 9 bases aligning to TRBD1. V lost 7 bases to trimming and J lost 2 bases; unmatched junction nucleotides: 13. The CDR3 covers 16 residues. Germline CDR1 and CDR2: SGHRS and YFSETQ. The CDR3 protein is CASRKSIGQGTYEQYF. The CDR3 nucleotides are TGCGCCAGCCGAAAGAGTATAGGACAGGGGACCTACGAGCAGTACTTC.

The CDR3 DNA reads TGTGCCACCGCCCCACTAGACTTGAGCTCCTACAATGAGCAGTTCTTC. It yields the protein CATAPLDLSSYNEQFF. The genes are TRBV7-6 and TRBJ2-1; D is possibly TRBD2 (5 bases). This CDR3 is 16 amino acids long. V gave up 10 bases and J gave up 0 bases, with 19 bases separating them. Looked up from germline, CDR1 is SGHVS and CDR2 is FNYEAQ.

This clone was picked up one time. The rearrangement links TRBV25-1 to TRBJ1-2, with D perhaps TRBD1 (5 bases). Deletions cut 1 base from V and 5 bases from J, with 11 bases between. The CDR3 consists of 14 residues. From germline, CDR1 is MGHDK and CDR2 SYGVNS. CDR3 coding DNA: TGTGCCAGCAGTGAATCTGGCAGGACATATGGCTACACCTTC. Its protein is CASSESGRTYGYTF.

V and J are TRBV7-2 and TRBJ2-2; D could derive from TRBD1 or TRBD2 (5 bases each). The CDR3 extends over 15 amino acids. The V and J ends lost 4 bases and 9 bases respectively, with 18 bases between them. CDR1 is SGHTA and CDR2 is FQGNSA in the germline V gene. CDR3 nucleotide sequence: TGTGCCAGCAGCTCGCGCCGGGACCTATTTAGGGAGCTGTTTTTT. It encodes CASSSRRDLFRELFF. Together with reference TRBV7-2 and TRBJ2-2, the CDR3 gives the full variable domain: GAGVSQSPSNKVTEKGKDVELRCDPISGHTALYWYRQSLGQGLEFLIYFQGNSAPDKSGLPSDRFSAERTGGSVSTLTIQRTQQEDSAVYLCASSSRRDLFRELFFGEGSRLTVL.